These T cell receptor beta chains were read from a single sample in a study of cytomegalovirus exposure and HLA in healthy donors. This table comes from immunoSEQ multiplex PCR, and its TCRdb copy is limited to in-frame clones, with some not included. The sample carries about 160,000 clones, approximately 81% recorded once. The sequencing sample was made of PBMCs. All receptors derive from a young man in good health and CMV-seropositive. Each CDR3 is given with its conserved first and last residue. The order of the fields is V gene, clone size, J gene, D gene, CDR3 DNA, CDR3 protein. The D gene is left open where the match is weak. Clone sizes are given selectively: once, few, many, or a class where the clone is expanded.

V gene: TRBV6-5
clone size: NA
J gene: TRBJ2-7
D gene: NA
CDR3 DNA: TGTGCCAGCAGTTCACGCGCTGATACCTACGAGCAGTACTTC
CDR3 protein: CASSSRADTYEQYF

V gene: TRBV4-1
clone size: NA
J gene: TRBJ1-2
D gene: NA
CDR3 DNA: TGCGCCAGCAGCCAAGCCGACAGAGACTATGGCTACACCTTC
CDR3 protein: CASSQADRDYGYTF

V gene: TRBV6-6
clone size: NA
J gene: TRBJ1-6
D gene: TRBD1
CDR3 DNA: TGTGCCAGCAGTGCGCTGACAGGGGGCAATTCACCCCCCCACTTT
CDR3 protein: CASSALTGGNSPPHF

V gene: TRBV5-4
clone size: NA
J gene: TRBJ2-3
D gene: NA
CDR3 DNA: TGTGCCAGCAGCTTGGCTGTATCGGGGGCAGATACGCAGTATTTT
CDR3 protein: CASSLAVSGADTQYF

V gene: TRBV27
clone size: NA
J gene: TRBJ2-7
D gene: NA
CDR3 DNA: TGTGCCAGCAGTTTATCTAGAGGCTACGAGCAGTACTTC
CDR3 protein: CASSLSRGYEQYF

V gene: TRBV7-2
clone size: NA
J gene: TRBJ2-3
D gene: NA
CDR3 DNA: TGTGCCAGCAGCTTGTTAGGGGTCCGCGCTGGCGGTACGCAGTATTTT
CDR3 protein: CASSLLGVRAGGTQYF

V gene: TRBV7-6
clone size: NA
J gene: TRBJ2-3
D gene: NA
CDR3 DNA: TGTGCCAGCAGCATACAGGGGGAGGGAGATACGCAGTATTTT
CDR3 protein: CASSIQGEGDTQYF

V gene: TRBV11-2
clone size: NA
J gene: TRBJ2-5
D gene: NA
CDR3 DNA: TGTGCCAGCCGTCAGAGCAGGGGAGAGACCCAGTACTTC
CDR3 protein: CASRQSRGETQYF

V gene: TRBV6-1
clone size: once
J gene: TRBJ2-7
D gene: NA
CDR3 DNA: TGTGCCAGCAGTGCCGACAGGAGACACTACGAGCAGTACTTC
CDR3 protein: CASSADRRHYEQYF

V gene: TRBV27
clone size: few
J gene: TRBJ1-1
D gene: NA
CDR3 DNA: TGTGCCAGCAGCTCAAGGGGAACTGAAGCTTTCTTT
CDR3 protein: CASSSRGTEAFF

V gene: TRBV29-1
clone size: NA
J gene: TRBJ2-5
D gene: NA
CDR3 DNA: TGCAGCACTGTCCGGGGGCAAGAGACCCAGTACTTC
CDR3 protein: CSTVRGQETQYF

V gene: TRBV5-1
clone size: NA
J gene: TRBJ2-1
D gene: TRBD2
CDR3 DNA: TGCGCCAGCAGCTTCGCAGGACTAGCGTTGGATGAGCAGTTCTTC
CDR3 protein: CASSFAGLALDEQFF

V gene: TRBV9
clone size: NA
J gene: TRBJ1-6
D gene: NA
CDR3 DNA: TGTGCCAGCAGCGTAGATCAGGGAAATTCACCCCTCCACTTT
CDR3 protein: CASSVDQGNSPLHF

V gene: TRBV10-3
clone size: NA
J gene: TRBJ1-1
D gene: NA
CDR3 DNA: TGTGCCATCAGGTTGACAGGTGAAGCTTTCTTT
CDR3 protein: CAIRLTGEAFF

V gene: TRBV6-4
clone size: NA
J gene: TRBJ1-1
D gene: NA
CDR3 DNA: TGTGCCAGCAGTGGTCGGGGGTGGGCTGAAGCTTTCTTT
CDR3 protein: CASSGRGWAEAFF

V gene: TRBV7-3
clone size: NA
J gene: TRBJ1-3
D gene: NA
CDR3 DNA: TGTGCCAGCAGCTTAACTGGCCAGGGTGCTGGAAACACCATATATTTT
CDR3 protein: CASSLTGQGAGNTIYF

V gene: TRBV9
clone size: NA
J gene: TRBJ2-7
D gene: NA
CDR3 DNA: TGTGCCAGCAGCGTAGCTGATAGCTCCTACGAGCAGTACTTC
CDR3 protein: CASSVADSSYEQYF

V gene: TRBV5-1
clone size: NA
J gene: TRBJ1-2
D gene: TRBD1
CDR3 DNA: TGCGCCAGCAGCTTGTCGGCGACAGGGGGTGTCACTAACTATGGCTACACCTTC
CDR3 protein: CASSLSATGGVTNYGYTF

V gene: TRBV6-7
clone size: NA
J gene: TRBJ1-4
D gene: TRBD1
CDR3 DNA: TGTGCCAGCAGGGGGACAGGGGAGAATGAAAAACTGTTTTTT
CDR3 protein: CASRGTGENEKLFF

V gene: TRBV5-6
clone size: few
J gene: TRBJ1-2
D gene: TRBD1
CDR3 DNA: TGTGCCAGCAGCTTGGTCCCCGGACAGGGGAACTATGGCTACACCTTC
CDR3 protein: CASSLVPGQGNYGYTF

V gene: TRBV19
clone size: NA
J gene: TRBJ1-1
D gene: NA
CDR3 DNA: TGTGCCAGTAGTATTCCGGGACACCTAAATTTCAGCTCTGAAGCTTTCTTT
CDR3 protein: CASSIPGHLNFSSEAFF

V gene: TRBV7-6
clone size: NA
J gene: TRBJ1-1
D gene: NA
CDR3 DNA: TGTGCCAGCAGCTTAGTTTCTTACTCAGGGATGAACACTGAAGCTTTCTTT
CDR3 protein: CASSLVSYSGMNTEAFF

V gene: TRBV6-5
clone size: NA
J gene: TRBJ2-3
D gene: NA
CDR3 DNA: TGTGCCAGCAGTTACTCCGTAGCTGGCACAGATACGCAGTATTTT
CDR3 protein: CASSYSVAGTDTQYF

V gene: TRBV5-1
clone size: NA
J gene: TRBJ2-3
D gene: NA
CDR3 DNA: TGCGCCAGCAGCTTGGCCCTGGTAGCGACGAACACAGATACGCAGTATTTT
CDR3 protein: CASSLALVATNTDTQYF

V gene: TRBV6-1
clone size: NA
J gene: TRBJ1-2
D gene: NA
CDR3 DNA: TGTGCCAGCAGTGAAGAGCCGCGGAGCTATGGCTACACCTTC
CDR3 protein: CASSEEPRSYGYTF

V gene: TRBV18
clone size: NA
J gene: TRBJ2-6
D gene: NA
CDR3 DNA: TGTGCCAGCTCACCAGCCCTACCTTCTGGGGCCAACGTCCTGACTTTC
CDR3 protein: CASSPALPSGANVLTF

V gene: TRBV18
clone size: few
J gene: TRBJ1-6
D gene: TRBD1
CDR3 DNA: TGTGCCAGCTCACCCTTGACAGGGGGTAATTCACCCCTCCACTTT
CDR3 protein: CASSPLTGGNSPLHF

V gene: TRBV2
clone size: NA
J gene: TRBJ1-1
D gene: TRBD1
CDR3 DNA: TGTGCCAGCAGTGAAGGGACAGGGGTAACTGAAGCTTTCTTT
CDR3 protein: CASSEGTGVTEAFF

V gene: TRBV4-1
clone size: NA
J gene: TRBJ2-5
D gene: TRBD2
CDR3 DNA: TGCGCCAGCAGCCAAATGTTCGCTAGCGGGAGACATTCCCAAGAGACCCAGTACTTC
CDR3 protein: CASSQMFASGRHSQETQYF

V gene: TRBV5-4
clone size: NA
J gene: TRBJ2-3
D gene: NA
CDR3 DNA: TGTGCCAGCAGCTTGACTATGGATACGCAGTATTTT
CDR3 protein: CASSLTMDTQYF

V gene: TRBV5-4
clone size: NA
J gene: TRBJ1-1
D gene: TRBD1
CDR3 DNA: TGTGCCAGCAGCTTGGGACAGGGAGTGGCTTTCTTT
CDR3 protein: CASSLGQGVAFF

V gene: TRBV4-1
clone size: NA
J gene: TRBJ1-5
D gene: NA
CDR3 DNA: TGCGCCAGCAGCCAGGGCCCCAATCAGCCCCAGCATTTT
CDR3 protein: CASSQGPNQPQHF

V gene: TRBV9
clone size: NA
J gene: TRBJ2-7
D gene: NA
CDR3 DNA: TGTGCCAGCAGCGTAGCAATGGGCGATTCCTACGAGCAGTACTTC
CDR3 protein: CASSVAMGDSYEQYF

V gene: TRBV6-4
clone size: NA
J gene: TRBJ2-7
D gene: TRBD1
CDR3 DNA: TGTGCCAGCAGGGAATCCGGGACAGGGCCCTACGAGCAGTACTTC
CDR3 protein: CASRESGTGPYEQYF

V gene: TRBV4-3
clone size: few
J gene: TRBJ1-2
D gene: TRBD1
CDR3 DNA: TGCGCCAGCAGCCCGGACCGGACCGGGACAGGGGGCTTTGACGGCTACACCTTC
CDR3 protein: CASSPDRTGTGGFDGYTF

V gene: TRBV6-5
clone size: once
J gene: TRBJ1-2
D gene: NA
CDR3 DNA: TGTGCTAGCAGCCCGGGGGGAGGCAACTATGGCTACACCTTC
CDR3 protein: CASSPGGGNYGYTF

V gene: TRBV4-2
clone size: NA
J gene: TRBJ1-2
D gene: NA
CDR3 DNA: TGTGCCAGCAGCCCCGAGGGTGGATTCGATGGCTACACCTTC
CDR3 protein: CASSPEGGFDGYTF

V gene: TRBV5-6
clone size: NA
J gene: TRBJ2-1
D gene: TRBD2
CDR3 DNA: TGTGCCAGCAGCTTAGAGCGGGGGAGCTCCTACAATGAGCAGTTCTTC
CDR3 protein: CASSLERGSSYNEQFF

V gene: TRBV5-1
clone size: once
J gene: TRBJ1-4
D gene: NA
CDR3 DNA: TGCGCCAGCAGCTTGTTCCTCGGACAACATGAAAAACTGTTTTTT
CDR3 protein: CASSLFLGQHEKLFF

V gene: TRBV30
clone size: NA
J gene: TRBJ2-6
D gene: NA
CDR3 DNA: TGTGCCTGGAGTGGGCCAATCCGACCTTCTGGGGCCAACGGCCTGACTTTC
CDR3 protein: CAWSGPIRPSGANGLTF

V gene: TRBV18
clone size: NA
J gene: TRBJ1-6
D gene: TRBD1
CDR3 DNA: TGTGCCAGCTCGCCGGGACAGGGCAATTCACCCCTCCACTTT
CDR3 protein: CASSPGQGNSPLHF

V gene: TRBV4-2
clone size: NA
J gene: TRBJ2-7
D gene: TRBD1
CDR3 DNA: TGTGCCAGCAGCCAAGTGTGGGACAGGGTTTCGAACGAGCAGTACTTC
CDR3 protein: CASSQVWDRVSNEQYF

V gene: TRBV6-5
clone size: once
J gene: TRBJ2-5
D gene: TRBD2
CDR3 DNA: TGTGCCAGCAGTTACTCCGGGGGGGACGGCGGGGAGACCCAGTACTTC
CDR3 protein: CASSYSGGDGGETQYF

V gene: TRBV7-2
clone size: few
J gene: TRBJ2-3
D gene: NA
CDR3 DNA: TGTGCCAGCAGCTTAGAATGGGGGCGCCGGGCAGATACGCAGTATTTT
CDR3 protein: CASSLEWGRRADTQYF

V gene: TRBV5-1
clone size: NA
J gene: TRBJ1-6
D gene: TRBD1
CDR3 DNA: TGCGCCAGCAGCACCAGTGGACAGGGGAGTTCACCCCTCCACTTT
CDR3 protein: CASSTSGQGSSPLHF

V gene: TRBV6-5
clone size: NA
J gene: TRBJ2-1
D gene: NA
CDR3 DNA: TGTGCCAGCAGTTACTCGACAAGGGAGGAGCAGTTCTTC
CDR3 protein: CASSYSTREEQFF

V gene: TRBV28
clone size: NA
J gene: TRBJ1-3
D gene: TRBD1
CDR3 DNA: TGTGCCAGCCTCGACAGGGAGAGAAACACCATATATTTT
CDR3 protein: CASLDRERNTIYF

V gene: TRBV5-5
clone size: NA
J gene: TRBJ2-3
D gene: NA
CDR3 DNA: TGTGCCAGCAGCCCCGAAGGGGGGGCATGGGCCGATACGCAGTATTTT
CDR3 protein: CASSPEGGAWADTQYF

V gene: TRBV9
clone size: once
J gene: TRBJ2-3
D gene: NA
CDR3 DNA: TGTGCCAGCAGCATACACAGGGTTGGTGCAGATACGCAGTATTTT
CDR3 protein: CASSIHRVGADTQYF

V gene: TRBV6-1
clone size: few
J gene: TRBJ2-1
D gene: TRBD1
CDR3 DNA: TGTGCCAGCAGTGAAGGGACAGGGTATATCGATGAGCAGTTCTTC
CDR3 protein: CASSEGTGYIDEQFF

V gene: TRBV27
clone size: NA
J gene: TRBJ2-1
D gene: NA
CDR3 DNA: TGTGCCAGCAGTTTTGCGCTAGCGCCTTACAATGAGCAGTTCTTC
CDR3 protein: CASSFALAPYNEQFF

V gene: TRBV15
clone size: NA
J gene: TRBJ1-2
D gene: TRBD1
CDR3 DNA: TGTGCCACCAGCAGGGACAGGGAAGCTAACTATGGCTACACCTTC
CDR3 protein: CATSRDREANYGYTF

V gene: TRBV9
clone size: NA
J gene: TRBJ1-1
D gene: TRBD1
CDR3 DNA: TGTGCCAGCAGCGGCAGGGACAGGCCCTTCTTT
CDR3 protein: CASSGRDRPFF

V gene: TRBV7-6
clone size: few
J gene: TRBJ2-7
D gene: TRBD1
CDR3 DNA: TGTGCCAGCAGCTTGCAGGACAGGGCCTTCGGAGAGCAGTACTTC
CDR3 protein: CASSLQDRAFGEQYF